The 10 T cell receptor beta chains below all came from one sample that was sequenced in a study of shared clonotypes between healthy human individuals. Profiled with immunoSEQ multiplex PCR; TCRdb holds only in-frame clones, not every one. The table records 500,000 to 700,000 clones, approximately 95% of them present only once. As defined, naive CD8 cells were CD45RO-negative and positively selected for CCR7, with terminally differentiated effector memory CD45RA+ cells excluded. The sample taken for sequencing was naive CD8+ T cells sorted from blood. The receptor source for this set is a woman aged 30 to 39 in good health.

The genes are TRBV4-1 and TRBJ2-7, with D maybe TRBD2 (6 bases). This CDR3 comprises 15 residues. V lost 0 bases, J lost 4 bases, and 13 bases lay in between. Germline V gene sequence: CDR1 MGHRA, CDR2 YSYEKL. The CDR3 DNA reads TGCGCCAGCAGCCAAGATCCCCCGGGAGCTTACGAGCAGTACTTC. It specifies CASSQDPPGAYEQYF.

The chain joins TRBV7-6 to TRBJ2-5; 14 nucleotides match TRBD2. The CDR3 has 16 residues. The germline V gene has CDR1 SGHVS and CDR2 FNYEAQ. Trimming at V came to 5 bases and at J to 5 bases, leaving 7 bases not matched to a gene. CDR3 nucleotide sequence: TGTGCCAGCAGCCACGGGACTAGCGGGAGCCGGGAGACCCAGTACTTC. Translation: CASSHGTSGSRETQYF. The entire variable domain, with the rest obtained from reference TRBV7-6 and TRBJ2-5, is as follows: GAGVSQSPRYKVTKRGQDVALRCDPISGHVSLYWYRQALGQGPEFLTYFNYEAQQDKSGLPNDRFSAERPEGSISTLTIQRTEQRDSAMYRCASSHGTSGSRETQYFGPGTRLLVL.

This CDR3 reads CASSPDRTDTQYF. In DNA form, the CDR3 reads TGTGCCAGCAGCCCGGACCGCACAGATACGCAGTATTTT. The rearrangement uses TRBV6-6 and TRBJ2-3; D not certain. Trimming pared 6 bases from V and 1 base from J, leaving 8 bases between. CDR1 and CDR2 from the germline V gene are MNHNY and SVGAGI (reference sequence). The CDR3 sequence is 13 residues long.

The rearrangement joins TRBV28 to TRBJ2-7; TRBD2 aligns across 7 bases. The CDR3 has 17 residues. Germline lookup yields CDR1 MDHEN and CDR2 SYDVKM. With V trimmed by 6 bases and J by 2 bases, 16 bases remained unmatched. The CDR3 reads CASSSPSETAGPYEQYF. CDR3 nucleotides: TGTGCCAGCAGCAGCCCTTCTGAGACAGCGGGACCCTACGAGCAGTACTTC.

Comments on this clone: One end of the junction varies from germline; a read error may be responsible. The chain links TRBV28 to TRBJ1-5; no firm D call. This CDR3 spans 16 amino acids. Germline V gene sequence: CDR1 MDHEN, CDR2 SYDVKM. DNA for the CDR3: TGTGCCACCAGTTCCCCCCGAGGTTCGAGCAATCAGCCCCAGCATTTT. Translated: CATSSPRGSSNQPQHF.

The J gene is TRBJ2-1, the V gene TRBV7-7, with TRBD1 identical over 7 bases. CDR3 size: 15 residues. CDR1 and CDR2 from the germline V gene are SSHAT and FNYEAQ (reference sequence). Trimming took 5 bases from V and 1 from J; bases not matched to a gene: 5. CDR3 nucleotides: TGTGCCAGCAGCCAAGGGGACAGTTCCTACAATGAGCAGTTCTTC. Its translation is CASSQGDSSYNEQFF.

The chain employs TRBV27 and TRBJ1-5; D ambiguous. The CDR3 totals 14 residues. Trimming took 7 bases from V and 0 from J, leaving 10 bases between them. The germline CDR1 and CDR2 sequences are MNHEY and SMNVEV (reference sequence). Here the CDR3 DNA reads TGTGCCAGCAATCGGGAATATAGCAATCAGCCCCAGCATTTT. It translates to CASNREYSNQPQHF.

The DNA of the CDR3 is TGTGCCAGCAGTCCGGTCAGGGGGAGAAAGAGCACTGAAGCTTTCTTT. It encodes CASSPVRGRKSTEAFF. This rearrangement joins TRBV25-1 to TRBJ1-1, with TRBD1 matching over 7 bases. V shed 5 bases and J 4 bases; nucleotides not matched to a gene: 13. The CDR3 extends over 16 amino acids. Germline values: CDR1 MGHDK, CDR2 SYGVNS.

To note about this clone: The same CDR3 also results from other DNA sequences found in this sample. CDR3 sequence reads: CSVEGTTYEQYF. CDR3 nucleotides: TGCAGCGTTGAAGGGACTACCTACGAGCAGTACTTC. This chain uses TRBV29-1 with TRBJ2-7; TRBD2 is a possible D gene (6 bases). The CDR3 runs 12 residues. CDR1 is SQVTM, CDR2 ANQGSEA, per germline. V lost 1 base and J lost 2, with 6 bases in between.

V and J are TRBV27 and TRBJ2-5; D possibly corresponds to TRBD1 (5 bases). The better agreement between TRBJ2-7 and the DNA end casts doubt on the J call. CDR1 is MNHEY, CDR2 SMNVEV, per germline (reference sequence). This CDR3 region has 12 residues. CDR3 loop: CASSSAGYEQYF. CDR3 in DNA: TGTGCCAGCAGCTCAGCAGGGTACGAGCAGTACTTC.